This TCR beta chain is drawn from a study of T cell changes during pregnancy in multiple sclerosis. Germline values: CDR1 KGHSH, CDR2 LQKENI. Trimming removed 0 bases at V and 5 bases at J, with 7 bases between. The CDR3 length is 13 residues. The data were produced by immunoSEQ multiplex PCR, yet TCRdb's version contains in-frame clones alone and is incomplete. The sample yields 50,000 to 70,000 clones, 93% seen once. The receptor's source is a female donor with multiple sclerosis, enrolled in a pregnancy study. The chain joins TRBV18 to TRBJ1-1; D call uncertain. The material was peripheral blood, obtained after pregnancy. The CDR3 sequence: CASSPPSVTEAFF. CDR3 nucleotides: TGTGCCAGCTCACCACCTTCGGTGACTGAAGCTTTCTTT.